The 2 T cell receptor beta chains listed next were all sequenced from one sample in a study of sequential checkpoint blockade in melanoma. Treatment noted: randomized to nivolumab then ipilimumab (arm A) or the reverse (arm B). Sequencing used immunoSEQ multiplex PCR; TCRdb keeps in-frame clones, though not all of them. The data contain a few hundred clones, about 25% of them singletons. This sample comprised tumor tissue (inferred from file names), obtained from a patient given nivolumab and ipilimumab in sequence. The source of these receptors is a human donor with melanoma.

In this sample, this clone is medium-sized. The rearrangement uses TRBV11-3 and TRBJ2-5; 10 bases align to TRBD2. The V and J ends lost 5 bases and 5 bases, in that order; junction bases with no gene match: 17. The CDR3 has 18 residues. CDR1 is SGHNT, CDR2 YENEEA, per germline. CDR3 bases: TGTGCCAGCAGCCTCAATTGGGGAGCTAGCGGGGGTGGGGAGACCCAGTACTTC. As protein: CASSLNWGASGGGETQYF.

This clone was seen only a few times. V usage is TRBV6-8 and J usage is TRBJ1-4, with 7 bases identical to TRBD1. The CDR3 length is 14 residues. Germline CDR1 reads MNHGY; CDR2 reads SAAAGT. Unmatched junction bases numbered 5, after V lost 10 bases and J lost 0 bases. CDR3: CATRQGSTNEKLFF. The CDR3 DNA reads TGTGCCACCCGACAGGGCTCAACTAATGAAAAACTGTTTTTT.